The 15 T cell receptor beta chains listed next were all sequenced from one sample in a study of T cell repertoires in cytomegalovirus infection. TCRdb passed the reads through MiXCR, listing each CDR3 protein once. The table includes around 740,000 distinct CDR3 sequences, roughly 36% detected once. Sequencing was carried out using PBMCs. All receptors come from a human donor in good health (CMV status not recorded). Some clones in this sample may be carry-over from other donors' samples.

As to this clonotype: This clone may be a read error of a much larger clone one base away. The chain joins TRBV6-5 to TRBJ2-2; D is uncertain. The CDR3 consists of 12 residues. V dropped 6 bases and J dropped 6 bases, with 8 bases sitting between them. The germline V gene encodes CDR1 MNHEY and CDR2 SVGAGI. The CDR3 loop reads CASSSWSGELFF. The CDR3 DNA is TGTGCCAGCAGCTCTTGGTCCGGGGAGCTGTTTTTT.

The chain links TRBV6-5 to TRBJ2-1; tentative D call: TRBD1 (5 bases). The CDR3 is made up of 16 amino acids. The germline gives CDR1 MNHEY, CDR2 SVGAGI. Trimming shortened V by 7 bases and J by 5 bases, and 21 bases separated the two germline ends. The CDR3 region is CASKGDSSLVDNEQFF. In nucleotides, the CDR3 is TGTGCCAGCAAAGGAGACAGTTCTTTGGTGGACAATGAGCAGTTCTTC.

This clonotype came up many times. The J gene is TRBJ2-7, the V gene TRBV7-6; 9 bases are shared with TRBD2. J lost 4 bases, V lost 5 bases, and 3 bases had no gene match. The CDR3 totals 13 residues. The V gene's germline CDR1 is SGHVS and CDR2 FNYEAQ. CDR3 DNA: TGTGCCAGCAGCAAGCGGGGGGATTACGAGCAGTACTTC. It is translated as CASSKRGDYEQYF.

This chain uses TRBV7-8 with TRBJ1-2, with unresolved D. The CDR3 has 16 residues. Germline CDR1 and CDR2: SGHVS and FQNEAQ. V lost 2 bases and J 2 bases, leaving 15 bases between the germline ends. This chain's CDR3 is CASSLKAPWWNYGYTF. CDR3 DNA: TGTGCCAGCAGCTTAAAGGCTCCATGGTGGAACTATGGCTACACCTTC.

The rearrangement links TRBV19 to TRBJ2-1; 8 bases align to TRBD2. Losses at the gene ends were 7 bases for V and 5 bases for J; bases not matched to a gene: 10. The germline CDR1 and CDR2 sequences are LNHDA and SQIVND (reference sequence). The CDR3 is 15 residues long. CDR3 loop: CASIMGTSGNNEQFF. The CDR3 DNA is TGTGCCAGTATTATGGGCACTAGCGGTAACAATGAGCAGTTCTTC.

V usage is TRBV28 and J usage is TRBJ1-5; TRBD1 matches 9 bases. Unmatched junction bases numbered 6, after V lost 0 bases and J lost 6 bases. CDR1 and CDR2 (germline): MDHEN, SYDVKM. The length of the CDR3 is 16 residues. CDR3 amino acids: CASSLWGGTGIQPQHF. As DNA, the CDR3 is TGTGCCAGCAGTTTATGGGGCGGGACAGGGATTCAGCCCCAGCATTTT.

The chain is built from TRBV29-1 and TRBJ2-1; 7 positions agree with TRBD1. Trimming took 3 bases from V and 5 from J; bases not matched to a gene: 7. The CDR3 runs 14 residues. CDR1 is SQVTM, CDR2 ANQGSEA, per germline. DNA of the CDR3: TGCAGCGTTGACGAGACAGGGATCCACAATGAGCAGTTCTTC. It yields the protein CSVDETGIHNEQFF.

This clonotype was counted a single time. The genes are TRBV6-2 or TRBV6-3 and TRBJ2-7; D is perhaps TRBD2 (5 bases). The CDR3 length is 13 residues. Germline V CDR1 and CDR2: MNHEY, SVGEGT. V lost 7 bases to trimming and J lost 7 bases, with 17 bases between them. DNA for the CDR3: TGTGCCAGCATAGACTATGGGCTCTGGGAGCAGTACTTC. Protein: CASIDYGLWEQYF.

The chain couples TRBV19 to TRBJ2-5, with D unclear. This CDR3 contains 15 residues. With 10 bases removed from V and 0 bases from J, the gap between germline ends came to 18 bases. Germline CDR1 reads LNHDA; CDR2 reads SQIVND (reference sequence). The CDR3 reads CATSRAGWYQETQYF. The CDR3 DNA follows: TGTGCCACCTCTCGGGCAGGCTGGTACCAAGAGACCCAGTACTTC.

DNA for the CDR3: TGTGCCAGCAGTTTATCAGGGCTGGGGGAAGAGACCCAGTACTTC. Encoded protein: CASSLSGLGEETQYF. V is TRBV12-3 or TRBV12-4 and J is TRBJ2-5, with D perhaps assigned TRBD1 or TRBD2 (5 bases each). The CDR3 contains 15 residues. V was shortened by 2 bases and J by 3 bases, with 13 bases between the two germline ends.

This clonotype was counted a few times. The V call is TRBV7-9, the J call TRBJ1-1; 7 bases are a match to TRBD1. The CDR3 spans 15 residues. The trim removed 1 base at V and 3 bases at J, leaving 5 bases unmatched. CDR1 is SEHNR, CDR2 FQNEAQ, per germline (reference sequence). CDR3 sequence: CASSLGGQKDTEAFF. For the CDR3, the DNA is TGTGCCAGCAGCTTAGGGGGACAGAAGGACACTGAAGCTTTCTTT.

The chain couples TRBV7-9 to TRBJ2-1; D is unresolved. V lost 3 bases and J lost 8, with 17 bases in between. The CDR3 is 15 residues long. Looked up from germline, CDR1 is SEHNR and CDR2 is FQNEAQ (reference sequence). This CDR3 reads CASSFLSDVIDEQFF. The CDR3 coding sequence is TGTGCCAGCAGCTTTCTGTCGGATGTGATCGATGAGCAGTTCTTC.

This clonotype has at least ten counts. The chain has TRBV28 and TRBJ1-1, with D hard to call. V was trimmed by 6 bases and J by 4 bases, leaving 9 bases between them. The germline gives CDR1 MDHEN, CDR2 SYDVKM. The CDR3 extends over 12 amino acids. CDR3 in amino acids: CASSLEGTEAFF. The DNA for the CDR3 is TGTGCCAGCAGCTTAGAGGGCACTGAAGCTTTCTTT.

This clonotype was picked up a small number of times. The rearrangement joins TRBV6-6 to TRBJ2-1; no definite D call. In germline, CDR1 is MNHNY, CDR2 SVGAGI (reference sequence). Trimming pared 4 bases from V and 7 bases from J, leaving 11 bases between. The CDR3 is 13 amino acids. The DNA for the CDR3 is TGTGCCAGCAGTTTCGGCGAGGTGAATGAGCAGTTCTTC. It is translated as CASSFGEVNEQFF.

With respect to this clonotype: A much larger clone differs from this one at a single base, so this may be a read error. The genes are TRBV7-2 and TRBJ2-7, with TRBD2 matching 7 bases. This CDR3 is 15 amino acids long. From germline, CDR1 is SGHTA and CDR2 FQGNSA. V shed 1 base, J shed 5 bases, and the junction held 8 bases outside the gene matches. CDR3 coding DNA: TGTGCCAGCAGCTTAGGACGAGCGGGATCCGACGAGCAGTACTTC. It is translated as CASSLGRAGSDEQYF. Supplemented by reference TRBV7-2 and TRBJ2-7, the full variable domain reads GAGVSQSPSNKVTEKGKDVELRCDPISGHTALYWYRQSLGQGLEFLIYFQGNSAPDKSGLPSDRFSAERTGGSVSTLTIQRTQQEDSAVYLCASSLGRAGSDEQYFGPGTRLTVT.